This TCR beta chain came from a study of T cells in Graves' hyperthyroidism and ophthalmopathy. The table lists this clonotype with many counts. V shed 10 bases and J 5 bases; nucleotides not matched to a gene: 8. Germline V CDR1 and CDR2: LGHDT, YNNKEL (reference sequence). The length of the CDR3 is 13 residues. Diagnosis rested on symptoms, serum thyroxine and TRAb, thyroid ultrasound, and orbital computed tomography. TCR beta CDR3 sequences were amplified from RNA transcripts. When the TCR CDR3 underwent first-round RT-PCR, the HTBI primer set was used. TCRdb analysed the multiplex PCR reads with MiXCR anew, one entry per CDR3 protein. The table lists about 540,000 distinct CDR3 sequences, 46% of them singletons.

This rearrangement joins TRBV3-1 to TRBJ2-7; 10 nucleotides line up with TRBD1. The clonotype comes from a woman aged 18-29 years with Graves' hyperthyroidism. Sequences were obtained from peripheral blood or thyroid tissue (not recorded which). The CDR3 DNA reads TGTGCCACAGAGGACAGGGGGAGCGACGAGCAGTACTTC. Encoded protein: CATEDRGSDEQYF.